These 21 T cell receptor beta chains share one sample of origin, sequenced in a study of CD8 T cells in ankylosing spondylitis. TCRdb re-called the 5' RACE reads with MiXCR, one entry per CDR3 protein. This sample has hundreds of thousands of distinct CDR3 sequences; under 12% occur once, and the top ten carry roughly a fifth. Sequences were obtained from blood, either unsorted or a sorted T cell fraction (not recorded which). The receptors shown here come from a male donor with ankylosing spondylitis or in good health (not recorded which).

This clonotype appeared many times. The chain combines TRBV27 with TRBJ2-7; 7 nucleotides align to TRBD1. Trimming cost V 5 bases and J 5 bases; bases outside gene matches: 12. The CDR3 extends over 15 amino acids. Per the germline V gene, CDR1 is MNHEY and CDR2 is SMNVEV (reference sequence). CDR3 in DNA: TGTGCCAGCAGTAGAATGGGACAGCAATACAACGAGCAGTACTTC. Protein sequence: CASSRMGQQYNEQYF.

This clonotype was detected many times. The CDR3 spells CASSFSIGTDNEQFF. For the CDR3, the DNA is TGTGCCAGCAGCTTCTCCATAGGGACTGACAATGAGCAGTTCTTC. The chain couples TRBV7-9 to TRBJ2-1, with D tentatively TRBD2 (6 bases). The CDR3 contains 15 residues. V was clipped by 3 bases and J by 5 bases, with 14 bases between them. Germline-derived CDR1 and CDR2 are SEHNR and FQNEAQ (reference sequence).

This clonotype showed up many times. The CDR3 DNA follows: TGTGCCAGCAGCCCAGCCCCAGCGGGGGTACCCACAGATACGCAGTATTTT. Amino acids: CASSPAPAGVPTDTQYF. This chain joins TRBV7-2 and TRBJ2-3; 8 bases match TRBD2. Germline V gives CDR1 SGHTA, CDR2 FQGNSA. The CDR3 totals 17 residues. Trimming removed 5 bases from V and 2 bases from J; junction bases left unmatched: 12.

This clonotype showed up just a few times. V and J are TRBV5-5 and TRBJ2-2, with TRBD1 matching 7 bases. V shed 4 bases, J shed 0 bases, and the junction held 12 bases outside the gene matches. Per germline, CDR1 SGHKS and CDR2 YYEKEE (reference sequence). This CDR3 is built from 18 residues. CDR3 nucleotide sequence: TGTGCCAGCAGCGAGTCGGGACAGCGGAGAGCGAACACCGGGGAGCTGTTTTTT. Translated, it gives CASSESGQRRANTGELFF.

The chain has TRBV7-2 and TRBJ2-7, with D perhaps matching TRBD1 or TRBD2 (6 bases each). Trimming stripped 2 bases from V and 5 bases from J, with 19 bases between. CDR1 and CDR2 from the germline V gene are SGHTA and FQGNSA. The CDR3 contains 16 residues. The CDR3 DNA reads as TGTGCCAGCAGCTTATCGGCCGGGGCAGGGGAGGACGAGCAGTACTTC. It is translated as CASSLSAGAGEDEQYF.

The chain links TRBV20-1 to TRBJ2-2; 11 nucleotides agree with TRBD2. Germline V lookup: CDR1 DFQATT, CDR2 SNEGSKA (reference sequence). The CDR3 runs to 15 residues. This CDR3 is CSLIAGGPDTGELFF. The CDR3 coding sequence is TGCAGCCTAATAGCGGGGGGGCCGGACACCGGGGAGCTGTTTTTT.

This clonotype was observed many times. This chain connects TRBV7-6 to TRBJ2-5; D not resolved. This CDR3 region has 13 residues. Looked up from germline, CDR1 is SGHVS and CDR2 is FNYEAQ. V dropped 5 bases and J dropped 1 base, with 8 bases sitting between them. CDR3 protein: CASSGVFQETQYF. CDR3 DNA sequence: TGTGCCAGCAGCGGGGTCTTCCAAGAGACCCAGTACTTC.

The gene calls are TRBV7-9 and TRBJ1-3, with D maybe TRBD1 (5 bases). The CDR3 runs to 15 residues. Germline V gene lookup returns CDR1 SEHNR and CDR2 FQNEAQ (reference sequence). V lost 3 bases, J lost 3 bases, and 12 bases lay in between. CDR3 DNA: TGTGCCAGCAGCTTCGGCGGGACGAGTGGAAACACCATATATTTT. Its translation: CASSFGGTSGNTIYF. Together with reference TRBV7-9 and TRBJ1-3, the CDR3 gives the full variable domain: DTGVSQNPRHKITKRGQNVTFRCDPISEHNRLYWYRQTLGQGPEFLTYFQNEAQLEKSRLLSDRFSAERPKGSFSTLEIQRTEQGDSAMYLCASSFGGTSGNTIYFGEGSWLTVV.

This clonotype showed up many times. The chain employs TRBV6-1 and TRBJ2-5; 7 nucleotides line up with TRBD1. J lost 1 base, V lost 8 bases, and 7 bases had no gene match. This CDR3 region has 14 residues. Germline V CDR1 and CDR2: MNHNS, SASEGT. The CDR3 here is CASSVYRGQETQYF. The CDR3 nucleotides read TGTGCCAGCTCCGTGTACAGGGGCCAAGAGACCCAGTACTTC.

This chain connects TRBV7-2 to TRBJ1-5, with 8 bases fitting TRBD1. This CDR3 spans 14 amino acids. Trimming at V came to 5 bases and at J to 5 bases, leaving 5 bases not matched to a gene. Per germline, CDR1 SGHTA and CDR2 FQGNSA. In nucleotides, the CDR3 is TGTGCCAGCAGCCCTATACAGGGGGATCAGCCCCAGCATTTT. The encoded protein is CASSPIQGDQPQHF.

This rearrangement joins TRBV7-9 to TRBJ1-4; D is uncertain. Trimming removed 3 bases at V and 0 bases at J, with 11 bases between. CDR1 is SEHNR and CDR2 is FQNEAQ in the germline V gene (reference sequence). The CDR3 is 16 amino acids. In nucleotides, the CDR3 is TGTGCCAGCAGCTTTGGGCCCCCCTCAACTAATGAAAAACTGTTTTTT. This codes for CASSFGPPSTNEKLFF.

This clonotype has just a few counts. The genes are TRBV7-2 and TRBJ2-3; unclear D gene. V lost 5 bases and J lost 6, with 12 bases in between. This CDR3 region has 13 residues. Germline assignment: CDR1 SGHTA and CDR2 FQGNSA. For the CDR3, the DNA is TGTGCCAGCAGCCCCGGGTCGCCGGATACGCAGTATTTT. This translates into CASSPGSPDTQYF.

The CDR3 DNA is TGTGCCAGCACGAGACTAGCGGACTCCTACGAGCAGTACTTC. Translation gives CASTRLADSYEQYF. V gene TRBV2 combines with J gene TRBJ2-7; 9 bases fit TRBD2. The CDR3 length is 14 residues. Germline V gene lookup returns CDR1 SNHLY and CDR2 FYNNEI. With V trimmed by 7 bases and J by 0 bases, 4 bases remained unmatched.

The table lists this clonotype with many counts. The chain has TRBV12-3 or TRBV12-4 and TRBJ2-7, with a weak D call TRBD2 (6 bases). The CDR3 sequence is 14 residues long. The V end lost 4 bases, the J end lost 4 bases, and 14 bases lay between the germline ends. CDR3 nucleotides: TGTGCCAGCAGTTCTCGGGGCGCGGGATACGAGCAGTACTTC. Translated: CASSSRGAGYEQYF.

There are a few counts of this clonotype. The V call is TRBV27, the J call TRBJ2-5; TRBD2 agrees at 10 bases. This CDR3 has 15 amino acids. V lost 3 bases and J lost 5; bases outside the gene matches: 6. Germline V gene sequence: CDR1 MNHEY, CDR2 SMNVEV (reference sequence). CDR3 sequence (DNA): TGTGCCAGCAGTTTCACTAGCGGGGACGGGGAGACCCAGTACTTC. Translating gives CASSFTSGDGETQYF.

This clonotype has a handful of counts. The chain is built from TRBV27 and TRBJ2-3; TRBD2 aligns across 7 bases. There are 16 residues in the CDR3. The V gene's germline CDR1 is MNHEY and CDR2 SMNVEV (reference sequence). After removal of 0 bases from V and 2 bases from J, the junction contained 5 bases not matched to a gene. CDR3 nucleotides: TGTGCCAGCAGTTTATCCGGGACTATTTACACAGATACGCAGTATTTT. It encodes CASSLSGTIYTDTQYF.

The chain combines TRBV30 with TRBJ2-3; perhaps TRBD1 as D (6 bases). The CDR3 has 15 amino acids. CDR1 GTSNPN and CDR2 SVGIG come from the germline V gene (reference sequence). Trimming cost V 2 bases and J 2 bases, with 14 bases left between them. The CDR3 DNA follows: TGTGCCTGGAGTCCAACCTCAGGGGTCACAGATACGCAGTATTTT. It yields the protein CAWSPTSGVTDTQYF.

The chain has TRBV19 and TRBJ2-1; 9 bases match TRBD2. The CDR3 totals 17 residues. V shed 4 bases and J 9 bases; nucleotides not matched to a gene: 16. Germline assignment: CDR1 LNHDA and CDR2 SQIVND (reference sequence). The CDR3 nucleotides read TGTGCCAGTAGTACCCTAGCGGGACAACCCGTATCTGGTGAGCAGTTCTTC. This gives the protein CASSTLAGQPVSGEQFF.

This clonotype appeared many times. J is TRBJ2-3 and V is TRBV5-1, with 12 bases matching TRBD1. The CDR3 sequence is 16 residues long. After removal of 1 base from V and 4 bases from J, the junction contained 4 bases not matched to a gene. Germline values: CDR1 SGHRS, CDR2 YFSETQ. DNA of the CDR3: TGCGCCAGCAGCTTGAGTGGGACAGGGGGCTCAGATACGCAGTATTTT. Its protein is CASSLSGTGGSDTQYF. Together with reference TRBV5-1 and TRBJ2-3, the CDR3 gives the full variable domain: KAGVTQTPRYLIKTRGQQVTLSCSPISGHRSVSWYQQTPGQGLQFLFEYFSETQRNKGNFPGRFSGRQFSNSRSEMNVSTLELGDSALYLCASSLSGTGGSDTQYFGPGTRLTVL.

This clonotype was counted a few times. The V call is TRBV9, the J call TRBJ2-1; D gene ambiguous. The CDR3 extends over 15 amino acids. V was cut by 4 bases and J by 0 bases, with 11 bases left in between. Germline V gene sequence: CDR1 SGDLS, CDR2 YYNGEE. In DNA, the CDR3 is TGTGCCAGCAGCTCCTCCTCATTCTCCTACAATGAGCAGTTCTTC. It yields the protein CASSSSSFSYNEQFF.

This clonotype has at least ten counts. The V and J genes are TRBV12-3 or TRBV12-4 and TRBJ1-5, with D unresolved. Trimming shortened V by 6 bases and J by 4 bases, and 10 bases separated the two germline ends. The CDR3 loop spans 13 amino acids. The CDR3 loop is CASSPVENQPQHF. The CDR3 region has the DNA TGTGCCAGCAGCCCAGTGGAAAATCAGCCCCAGCATTTT.